This T cell receptor (beta chain) originates from a study of cytomegalovirus exposure and HLA in healthy donors. The CDR3 has 15 residues. Primers: 60 Vbeta forward and 13 Jbeta reverse. TCRdb keeps only in-frame clones here, not all; method: immunoSEQ multiplex PCR. The sample holds some 110,000 clones, about 72% seen once. The receptor was derived from a man aged 50 or older in good health and CMV-seropositive. The chain combines TRBV1 with TRBJ2-7; the table's D call of TRBD2 was not tested on the DNA. TRBV1 is annotated as a pseudogene. Material: PBMCs. CDR3 amino acids: CTSRSGTRTPHEQYF. The CDR3 DNA reads TGCACCAGCAGATCCGGGACTAGAACTCCCCACGAGCAGTACTTC.